Each of the 5 T cell receptor beta chains below was sequenced from the same sample in a study of blood T cell repertoires in COVID-19. Profiling relied on immunoSEQ multiplex PCR, and the TCRdb table lists in-frame clones only, not all of them. The data contain a few hundred thousand clones, 85% to 90% of them singletons. Sequencing was done on a sample of PBMCs or T cells enriched from blood (not recorded which). These receptors were taken from a man between 18 and 35 years old who had recovered from COVID-19.

This clone was picked up many times. The chain couples TRBV19 to TRBJ2-2; D uncertain. The CDR3 covers 14 residues. CDR1 and CDR2 from the germline V gene are LNHDA and SQIVND (reference sequence). The germline V and J ends were trimmed by 4 bases and 5 bases, with 11 bases remaining between them. The CDR3 DNA is TGTGCCAGTAGTAGGAGTCCGAGGACCGGGGAGCTGTTTTTT. Translating it yields CASSRSPRTGELFF.

The V and J genes are TRBV7-2 and TRBJ2-7, with TRBD2 identical over 8 bases. The CDR3 consists of 16 residues. Germline lookup yields CDR1 SGHTA and CDR2 FQGNSA. After removal of 5 bases from V and 0 bases from J, the junction contained 9 bases not matched to a gene. CDR3 in amino acids: CASSLRAAGASYEQYF. The CDR3 DNA reads TGTGCCAGCAGCCTCCGGGCAGCGGGAGCCTCCTACGAGCAGTACTTC.

V is TRBV11-3 and J is TRBJ2-7; 9 bases are shared with TRBD1. V lost 5 bases and J lost 1; bases outside the gene matches: 6. The CDR3 is 15 amino acids. Germline CDR1 and CDR2: SGHNT and YENEEA. CDR3 amino acids: CASSQGGTGSYEQYF. The CDR3 DNA sequence: TGTGCCAGCAGCCAGGGGGGGACAGGGTCCTACGAGCAGTACTTC.

The CDR3 spells CARTRGGMGYGYTF. The CDR3 DNA reads as TGTGCCAGGACCAGGGGGGGAATGGGCTATGGCTACACCTTC. This rearrangement joins TRBV7-9 to TRBJ1-2; 7 nucleotides match TRBD1. Germline V gene data show CDR1 as SEHNR and CDR2 as FQNEAQ (reference sequence). The CDR3 is 14 amino acids. V trimming: 9 bases; J trimming: 4 bases; junction bases outside the gene matches: 11.

V usage is TRBV5-1 and J usage is TRBJ2-6, with D tentatively TRBD1 (6 bases). The CDR3 is 19 residues long. CDR1 SGHRS and CDR2 YFSETQ come from the germline V gene. V was trimmed by 0 bases and J by 1 base, leaving 17 bases between them. CDR3 bases: TGCGCCAGCAGCTTGGACCGACAGGAACACAATTCTGGGGCCAACGTCCTGACTTTC. This translates into CASSLDRQEHNSGANVLTF. Full variable domain (remainder filled in from reference TRBV5-1 and TRBJ2-6): KAGVTQTPRYLIKTRGQQVTLSCSPISGHRSVSWYQQTPGQGLQFLFEYFSETQRNKGNFPGRFSGRQFSNSRSEMNVSTLELGDSALYLCASSLDRQEHNSGANVLTFGAGSRLTVL.